These T cell receptor beta chains were read from a single sample in a study of T cell responses to AZD1222 COVID-19 vaccine. Assay used: immunoSEQ multiplex PCR; TCRdb lists only in-frame clones, some missing. The sample has about 31,000 clones, over 75% seen once. Sequencing was performed on peripheral blood, taken 28 days after the second AZD1222 dose. The receptors derive from an adult who received the AZD1222 COVID-19 vaccine. CDR3s include the opening cysteine and the closing phenylalanine or tryptophan. The D gene is left open where the match is weak. Not every row has a clone size; where given, it reads once, few, many or a size class.

size	D	J	V	CDR3	DNA
-	-	TRBJ2-1	TRBV7-7	CASSLDTYPGDSYNEQFF	TGTGCTAGCAGCTTGGATACCTATCCCGGGGACTCCTACAATGAGCAGTTCTTC
-	-	TRBJ1-2	TRBV4-3	CASSQEWGGTNYGYTF	TGCGCCAGCAGCCAAGAGTGGGGCGGGACTAACTATGGCTACACCTTC
-	TRBD2	TRBJ2-7	TRBV6-5	CASSYSVGGSSYEQYF	TGTGCCAGCAGTTACTCTGTGGGGGGGAGCTCCTACGAGCAGTACTTC
-	TRBD2	TRBJ2-7	TRBV18	CASSASGGPSYEQYF	TGTGCCAGCTCAGCTAGCGGGGGCCCGTCCTACGAGCAGTACTTC
-	-	TRBJ2-6	TRBV2	CASTPDRAGANVLTF	TGTGCCAGCACCCCGGACCGAGCCGGGGCCAACGTCCTGACTTTC
-	-	TRBJ2-7	TRBV14	CASSPANYEQYF	TGTGCCAGCAGCCCGGCGAACTACGAGCAGTACTTC
-	TRBD1	TRBJ2-5	TRBV6-5	CASSYSTGQLQETQYF	TGTGCCAGCAGTTACTCGACGGGACAGCTCCAAGAGACCCAGTACTTC
-	-	TRBJ2-7	TRBV19	CASSRQSLYEQYF	TGTGCCAGTAGTCGGCAGTCCCTGTACGAGCAGTACTTC
once	TRBD1	TRBJ1-1	TRBV19	CASSKGQGNTEAFF	TGTGCCAGTAGTAAGGGACAGGGAAACACTGAAGCTTTCTTT
-	TRBD2	TRBJ2-5	TRBV5-1	CASSGGDPARRVGTQYF	TGCGCCAGCAGCGGGGGGGACCCTGCCCGCCGGGTCGGGACCCAGTACTTC
-	TRBD2	TRBJ2-1	TRBV4-1	CASSQDRTSDYNEQFF	TGCGCCAGCAGCCAAGATCGGACTAGCGATTACAATGAGCAGTTCTTC
-	TRBD1	TRBJ2-2	TRBV14	CASSQGWGQGITGELFF	TGTGCCAGCAGCCAAGGTTGGGGACAGGGTATTACCGGGGAGCTGTTTTTT
few	TRBD1	TRBJ1-2	TRBV9	CASTPRDRVFYGYTF	TGTGCCAGCACCCCTCGGGACAGGGTATTCTATGGCTACACCTTC
-	-	TRBJ2-7	TRBV2	CASSGARDTVAYEQYF	TGTGCCAGCAGTGGGGCCCGGGACACCGTTGCCTACGAGCAGTACTTC
-	TRBD1	TRBJ2-7	TRBV19	CASSIRLGLRDRTYEQYF	TGTGCCAGTAGTATCCGGTTGGGGCTTCGGGACAGAACCTACGAGCAGTACTTC
-	-	TRBJ2-1	TRBV7-2	CASSPRQETYNEQFF	TGTGCCAGCAGCCCGAGACAGGAAACCTACAATGAGCAGTTCTTC
-	TRBD1	TRBJ1-6	TRBV30	CAWSARGSNFLPLHF	TGTGCCTGGAGTGCCAGGGGGTCTAATTTTTTACCCCTCCACTTT
-	-	TRBJ1-2	TRBV7-9	CASSDMKGGGYGYTF	TGTGCCAGCAGCGACATGAAGGGGGGCGGGTATGGCTACACCTTC
-	-	TRBJ2-1	TRBV4-1	CASSQVVRGSPIGQFF	TGCGCCAGCAGCCAAGTCGTCCGAGGTAGCCCAATCGGCCAGTTCTTC
-	TRBD1	TRBJ1-5	TRBV11-2	CASSPGQGNQPQHF	TGTGCCAGCAGCCCGGGACAGGGCAATCAGCCCCAGCATTTT
-	-	TRBJ1-1	TRBV4-1	CASSQGDENTEAFF	TGCGCCAGCAGCCAAGGAGATGAGAACACTGAAGCTTTCTTT
-	-	TRBJ2-2	TRBV9	CASRANTGLAGELFF	TGTGCCAGCAGAGCCAACACAGGGTTGGCCGGGGAGCTGTTTTTT
-	-	TRBJ2-7	TRBV25-1	CASSGTQGRKSEQYF	TGTGCCAGCAGTGGGACCCAGGGGCGGAAATCCGAGCAGTACTTC
-	-	TRBJ2-1	TRBV12-2	CASRLRVAGDNEQFF	TGTGCAAGTCGCTTGCGGGTGGCGGGAGACAATGAGCAGTTCTTC
-	TRBD2	TRBJ2-1	TRBV7-3	CASSPLGAGTGNEQFF	TGTGCCAGCAGCCCCCTCGGAGCGGGGACGGGGAATGAGCAGTTCTTC
-	TRBD2	TRBJ2-2	TRBV6-2/TRBV6-3	CASSISSGGAPGELFF	TGTGCCAGCAGCATTTCTAGCGGGGGGGCCCCCGGGGAGCTGTTTTTT
-	TRBD2	TRBJ2-7	TRBV2	CASRRGLGGEQYF	TGTGCCAGCAGGAGGGGACTAGGCGGCGAGCAGTACTTC
-	TRBD1	TRBJ1-1	TRBV5-1	CASSSGQVDIKAFF	TGCGCCAGCAGCTCCGGACAGGTGGATATTAAAGCTTTCTTT
-	-	TRBJ2-7	TRBV14	CASSLRTAVSSYEQYF	TGTGCCAGCAGCCTTAGGACGGCCGTAAGCTCCTACGAGCAGTACTTC
-	TRBD1	TRBJ2-5	TRBV6-1	CASSDYRGQETQYF	TGTGCCAGCAGTGATTACAGGGGGCAAGAGACCCAGTACTTC
-	-	TRBJ1-5	TRBV10-2	CASSDGVARNQPQHF	TGCGCCAGCAGTGATGGTGTCGCTCGCAATCAGCCCCAGCATTTT
-	TRBD2	TRBJ2-2	TRBV27	CASSPRGTGELFF	TGTGCCAGCAGTCCGCGGGGGACCGGGGAGCTGTTTTTT
once	-	TRBJ2-4	TRBV7-3	CASALWGDSKNIQYF	TGTGCCAGCGCCCTTTGGGGTGACTCCAAAAACATTCAGTACTTC
-	TRBD1	TRBJ1-2	TRBV5-4	CASSLPGQGGSGYTF	TGTGCCAGCAGCCTTCCGGGACAGGGAGGAAGCGGCTACACCTTC
-	-	TRBJ1-6	TRBV14	CASSLYRSYNSPLHF	TGTGCCAGCAGCCTCTACAGGTCCTATAATTCACCCCTCCACTTT
large	-	TRBJ1-6	TRBV7-9	CASSLHSQGFLSPLHF	TGTGCCAGCAGCCTCCATAGTCAGGGTTTTTTGTCACCCCTCCACTTT
once	-	TRBJ2-2	TRBV6-2/TRBV6-3	CASSYHSGPNTGELFF	TGTGCCAGCAGTTACCACTCCGGGCCGAACACCGGGGAGCTGTTTTTT
once	-	TRBJ2-7	TRBV18	CASSPTATGNEQYF	TGTGCCAGCTCACCAACCGCAACAGGGAACGAGCAGTACTTC
-	TRBD1	TRBJ2-7	TRBV6-5	CASSYSARGPSYEQYF	TGTGCCAGCAGTTACTCGGCCAGGGGGCCTTCCTACGAGCAGTACTTC
-	-	TRBJ1-6	TRBV5-5	CASSLHDSPGMTPLHF	TGTGCCAGCAGCTTACACGACAGCCCCGGTATGACACCCCTCCACTTT
-	-	TRBJ2-3	TRBV12-3/TRBV12-4	CASSSGSGDTQYF	TGTGCCAGCAGTAGCGGTTCGGGGGATACGCAGTATTTT
-	-	TRBJ1-2	TRBV7-2	CASSLAGAAFNYGYTF	TGTGCCAGCAGCTTGGCTGGCGCGGCATTTAACTATGGCTACACCTTC
-	TRBD2	TRBJ2-5	TRBV6-5	CASQGLAGGQETQYF	TGTGCCAGCCAGGGACTAGCGGGGGGGCAAGAGACCCAGTACTTC
-	-	TRBJ1-6	TRBV30	CAWSKRNSPLHF	TGTGCCTGGAGTAAAAGGAATTCACCCCTCCACTTT
-	TRBD2	TRBJ2-3	TRBV5-3	CARWLAGGGTNTDTQYF	TGTGCCAGATGGCTAGCGGGGGGCGGAACCAACACAGATACGCAGTATTTT
-	TRBD1	TRBJ1-2	TRBV19	CASSNRQGGNYGYTF	TGTGCCAGTAGTAATCGACAGGGTGGAAACTATGGCTACACCTTC
few	-	TRBJ2-7	TRBV5-4	CASSLPGGSGQYF	TGTGCCAGCAGCTTGCCAGGGGGGTCCGGGCAGTACTTC
-	-	TRBJ1-5	TRBV18	CASSPPGTLGSNQPQHF	TGTGCCAGCTCACCGCCGGGAACTCTGGGAAGCAATCAGCCCCAGCATTTT
-	TRBD1	TRBJ1-3	TRBV9	CASSSRQGARGNTIYF	TGTGCCAGCAGCTCGCGACAGGGGGCGCGTGGAAACACCATATATTTT
-	-	TRBJ1-2	TRBV16	CASSQATYGYTF	TGTGCCAGCAGCCAGGCTACCTATGGCTACACCTTC
-	-	TRBJ1-5	TRBV28	CASSFGHGAEGHF	-
medium-sized	TRBD1	TRBJ1-1	TRBV7-9	CASSFETGVTEAFF	TGTGCCAGCAGCTTCGAGACAGGGGTCACTGAAGCTTTCTTT
-	TRBD1	TRBJ1-6	TRBV19	CASNRGQGLSSPLHF	TGTGCCAGTAACAGGGGACAGGGTTTGAGTTCACCCCTCCACTTT
-	-	TRBJ2-7	TRBV5-1	CASSLVPGGEQYF	TGCGCCAGCAGCTTGGTGCCCGGGGGAGAGCAGTACTTC
-	-	TRBJ1-5	TRBV18	CASSSGGRIPQHF	TGTGCCAGCTCATCTGGGGGCCGTATCCCCCAGCATTTT
-	-	TRBJ1-1	TRBV5-1	CASSLVWGRGGEAFF	TGCGCCAGCAGCTTGGTTTGGGGCAGGGGAGGGGAAGCTTTCTTT
-	-	TRBJ2-3	TRBV19	CASSILGSGYTDTQYF	TGTGCCAGTAGTATTTTGGGGTCAGGGTACACAGATACGCAGTATTTT